The 26 T cell receptor beta chains below all came from one sample that was sequenced in a study of blood T cells in healthy people across ages. Using a J-beta primer mix together with a sample-barcoded 5' primer, a second PCR was run for about 6 to 11 cycles. TCRdb itself ran the 5' RACE reads through MiXCR, one entry per CDR3 protein. The table shows 750,000 to 1,000,000 distinct CDR3 sequences, with roughly 28% occurring only once. These data are also associated with another study on T cells of mothers and their children.

Sequencing was done on a sample of blood. The receptors were gathered from a woman aged 40 to 50 in good health.

Many counts were recorded for this clonotype. The gene calls are TRBV20-1 and TRBJ1-2; D gene ambiguous. V was pared by 3 bases and J by 13 bases, with 9 bases between. The CDR3 consists of 9 residues. Per the germline V gene, CDR1 is DFQATT and CDR2 is SNEGSKA (reference sequence). The CDR3 sequence: CSASLISTF. The DNA for the CDR3 is TGCAGTGCTAGCCTGATCAGCACCTTC.

Note on this clonotype: Its ends do not fully match the called genes, so a read error is possible. The chain uses TRBV7-9 and TRBJ1-4, with D unresolved. The CDR3 is 12 amino acids. CDR1 and CDR2 (germline): SEHNR, FQNEAQ (reference sequence). CDR3 sequence (DNA): TGTACCAGCAGCTTACAAGGTGAAAAACTGTTTTTT. Amino acid sequence: CTSSLQGEKLFF.

This clonotype was seen many times. This rearrangement joins TRBV29-1 to TRBJ2-1, with a possible D match to TRBD1 (6 bases). There are 12 residues in the CDR3. Germline V gene lookup returns CDR1 SQVTM and CDR2 ANQGSEA. Trimming shortened V by 5 bases and J by 7 bases, and 12 bases separated the two germline ends. CDR3 nucleotide sequence: TGCAGCGTTCAAATAACAGGGAATGAGCAGTTCTTC. Residues: CSVQITGNEQFF.

This clonotype was counted a few times. The chain couples TRBV12-3 or TRBV12-4 to TRBJ1-3; possibly TRBD1 for D (5 bases). V lost 5 bases, J lost 3 bases, and 11 bases lay in between. CDR3 length: 14 amino acids. CDR3 amino acids: CASSRQGVGNTIYF. CDR3 in DNA: TGTGCCAGCAGTCGGCAGGGAGTTGGAAACACCATATATTTT.

This clonotype has at least ten counts. The chain is built from TRBV20-1 and TRBJ1-5, with no clear D. CDR1 DFQATT and CDR2 SNEGSKA come from the germline V gene (reference sequence). Between the trimmed V and J ends, which lost 1 base and 7 bases, there was a span of 8 bases. This CDR3 region has 12 residues. The CDR3 loop is CSARVRMQPQHF. The CDR3 bases are TGCAGTGCTAGAGTCCGTATGCAGCCCCAGCATTTT.

In this sample, this clonotype turned up a few times. This rearrangement joins TRBV20-1 to TRBJ1-2; 7 positions match TRBD1. CDR3 size: 12 residues. With 4 bases clipped from V and 7 bases from J, the junction kept 6 bases outside the gene matches. Germline CDR1 is DFQATT and CDR2 is SNEGSKA (reference sequence). For the CDR3, the DNA is TGCAGTGCTATCAAGGGGGCGCGTGGCTACACCTTC. Its translation is CSAIKGARGYTF.

This clonotype occurred many times. This chain uses TRBV7-2 with TRBJ2-3; 9 positions agree with TRBD2. Germline V gives CDR1 SGHTA, CDR2 FQGNSA. V lost 2 bases to trimming and J lost 4 bases; unmatched junction nucleotides: 10. The CDR3 covers 17 residues. The CDR3 DNA sequence: TGTGCCAGCAGCTTACCCAAGACTAGCGGAGGATCAGATACGCAGTATTTT. As protein: CASSLPKTSGGSDTQYF.

This clonotype occurred a few times. This chain links TRBV29-1 with TRBJ1-1; D is undetermined. The CDR3 runs 11 residues. The V end lost 3 bases, the J end lost 1 base, and 3 bases lay between the germline ends. The V gene's germline CDR1 is SQVTM and CDR2 ANQGSEA. The CDR3 is CSVDKNTEAFF. The CDR3 coding sequence is TGCAGCGTTGACAAGAACACTGAAGCTTTCTTT.

This clonotype was observed a few times. The chain carries TRBV6-5 and TRBJ1-1, with a tentative D call TRBD1 (5 bases). Germline-derived CDR1 and CDR2 are MNHEY and SVGAGI. CDR3 length: 16 amino acids. V gave up 1 base and J gave up 10 bases, with 22 bases separating them. CDR3 DNA: TGTGCCAGCAGTTACTTACTGCAGGGCGTCCCTGATGGAGCTTTCTTT. This gives the protein CASSYLLQGVPDGAFF.

A few counts support this clonotype. The rearrangement links TRBV7-4 to TRBJ2-7; TRBD2 is a possible D gene (5 bases). V gave up 4 bases and J gave up 0 bases, with 13 bases separating them. The germline V gene has CDR1 SGHVT and CDR2 SQSDAQ. The CDR3 is 15 amino acids. The CDR3 DNA follows: TGTGCCAGCAGCTCGAGAGGAGGAAGCTCCTACGAGCAGTACTTC. Its protein product is CASSSRGGSSYEQYF.

This clonotype was detected many times. The rearrangement links TRBV10-3 to TRBJ1-5; D remains unclear. The V gene lost 5 bases and the J gene lost 5 bases, with 7 bases spanning the gap. CDR3 length: 12 residues. Germline V gene lookup returns CDR1 ENHRY and CDR2 SYGVKD. Here the CDR3 DNA reads TGTGCCATCAGTAATAGGGATCAGCCCCAGCATTTT. Its translation is CAISNRDQPQHF.

As to this clonotype: A much larger clone lies a single base off, so this may be a read error. The chain is built from TRBV29-1 and TRBJ2-4; D is unresolved. CDR1 SQVTM and CDR2 ANQGSEA come from the germline V gene. Trimming pared 6 bases from V and 13 bases from J, leaving 25 bases between. CDR3 length equals 14 residues. CDR3 in DNA: TGCAGCGTGGCGACACTTCCCTCCCGAAATGAGCAGTACTTC. Its protein is CSVATLPSRNEQYF.

Remarks on this clonotype: A junction end diverges from the germline sequence, so it may reflect a read error. The V call is TRBV30, the J call TRBJ2-3, with D perhaps matching TRBD2 (6 bases). The CDR3 consists of 13 residues. Germline CDR1 GTSNPN, CDR2 SVGIG (reference sequence). The DNA of the CDR3 is TGTGCCTGGGTCTTGCGGGGCACAGATGCGCAGTATTTT. It is translated as CAWVLRGTDAQYF.

This clonotype occurred a few times. The V call is TRBV9, the J call TRBJ2-3; D is uncertain. V was cut by 2 bases and J by 2 bases, with 9 bases left in between. This CDR3 is 14 amino acids long. Looked up from germline, CDR1 is SGDLS and CDR2 is YYNGEE. For the CDR3, the DNA is TGTGCCAGCAGCGTGAGGAGTCTCACAGATACGCAGTATTTT. Translated, it gives CASSVRSLTDTQYF.

In its sample, this clonotype was seen many times. This rearrangement joins TRBV9 to TRBJ1-2; tentative D call: TRBD1 (5 bases). CDR1 is SGDLS and CDR2 is YYNGEE in the germline V gene. The CDR3 covers 12 residues. V lost 3 bases to trimming and J lost 5 bases, with 8 bases between them. The DNA of the CDR3 is TGTGCCAGCAGCGGCAGGGATTATGGCTACACCTTC. This gives the protein CASSGRDYGYTF.

This clonotype was seen at least ten times. The chain couples TRBV20-1 to TRBJ2-7; D uncertain. CDR1 and CDR2 (germline): DFQATT, SNEGSKA (reference sequence). V dropped 0 bases and J dropped 2 bases, with 14 bases sitting between them. There are 15 residues in the CDR3. The DNA for the CDR3 is TGCAGTGCTAGAGATCTGGTCCCGCTGACCTACGAGCAGTACTTC. Protein sequence: CSARDLVPLTYEQYF.

This clonotype appeared many times. V usage is TRBV7-9 and J usage is TRBJ1-4; tentative D call: TRBD1 (6 bases). Germline V lookup: CDR1 SEHNR, CDR2 FQNEAQ (reference sequence). This CDR3 is 16 amino acids long. The ends were cut back, 5 bases at V and 1 base at J, with 14 bases in the middle. CDR3 loop: CASSQPRTVTNEKLFF. The CDR3, as DNA: TGTGCCAGCAGCCAACCGAGGACAGTAACTAATGAAAAACTGTTTTTT. The variable domain in full, completed from reference TRBV7-9 and TRBJ1-4, reads DTGVSQNPRHKITKRGQNVTFRCDPISEHNRLYWYRQTLGQGPEFLTYFQNEAQLEKSRLLSDRFSAERPKGSFSTLEIQRTEQGDSAMYLCASSQPRTVTNEKLFFGSGTQLSVL.

The V call is TRBV2, the J call TRBJ1-5; possible D gene TRBD1, 6 bases. With 6 bases removed from V and 0 bases from J, the gap between germline ends came to 12 bases. CDR3 length equals 15 residues. Looked up from germline, CDR1 is SNHLY and CDR2 is FYNNEI. CDR3 sequence (DNA): TGTGCCAGCAGCGAGGGGGAGTTTAGCAATCAGCCCCAGCATTTT. The encoded protein is CASSEGEFSNQPQHF.

The V call is TRBV10-3, the J call TRBJ2-5; 8 bases fit TRBD1. J gave up 1 base and V 4 bases, and 2 bases lay outside the gene matches. Germline loops: CDR1 ENHRY, CDR2 SYGVKD. The CDR3 has 14 amino acids. The CDR3 sequence: CAISVGQGQETQYF. Written as DNA, the CDR3 is TGTGCCATCAGTGTAGGACAGGGCCAAGAGACCCAGTACTTC.

This clonotype was counted between two and nine times. This may come from a read error, since a much larger clone is one base off. The rearrangement joins TRBV29-1 to TRBJ2-3, with 8 bases matching TRBD2. Germline-derived CDR1 and CDR2 are SQVTM and ANQGSEA. This CDR3 has 15 residues. The J segment lost 4 bases and the V segment lost 2 bases, leaving 8 bases of the junction unmatched. The CDR3, as DNA: TGCAGCGTTGAATCCAGCGGGGGTTACGCAGATACGCAGTATTTT. It specifies CSVESSGGYADTQYF.

Written as DNA, the CDR3 is TGTGCCAGCAACCGGGACAGGGGGTCTATGAACACTGAAGCTTTCTTT. Translated, it gives CASNRDRGSMNTEAFF. The V gene is TRBV3-1, the J gene TRBJ1-1, with TRBD1 identical over 11 bases. Germline CDR1 reads LGHDT; CDR2 reads YNNKEL (reference sequence). This CDR3 contains 16 residues. Trimming at V came to 7 bases and at J to 0 bases, leaving 7 bases not matched to a gene.

The chain couples TRBV2 to TRBJ2-3; D not certain. CDR1 is SNHLY, CDR2 FYNNEI, per germline. Trimming cost V 8 bases and J 2 bases, with 14 bases left between them. The CDR3 loop spans 14 amino acids. DNA of the CDR3: TGTGCCAGCCTGCCAAGGTCAATCACAGATACGCAGTATTTT. It encodes CASLPRSITDTQYF.

The gene calls are TRBV6-6 and TRBJ2-1, with D maybe TRBD2 (6 bases). V was pared by 7 bases and J by 1 base, with 17 bases between. The CDR3 is made up of 16 amino acids. Germline V gene lookup returns CDR1 MNHNY and CDR2 SVGAGI (reference sequence). The CDR3 DNA sequence: TGTGCCAGCATACCCGACGGGGGTTGGTCCTACAATGAGCAGTTCTTC. It encodes CASIPDGGWSYNEQFF.

This clonotype was counted between two and nine times. The chain employs TRBV20-1 and TRBJ1-5; 8 bases map to TRBD1. Germline lookup yields CDR1 DFQATT and CDR2 SNEGSKA (reference sequence). The CDR3 runs to 15 residues. V was pared by 2 bases and J by 7 bases, with 10 bases of the junction left unmatched. CDR3 in DNA: TGCAGTGCTAGAAAGCCAGGGGGCGCGGGGCAGCCCCAGCATTTT. Translating it yields CSARKPGGAGQPQHF.

V gene TRBV29-1 combines with J gene TRBJ1-1; 7 bases agree with TRBD1. The CDR3 contains 16 residues. V dropped 4 bases and J dropped 0; count of bases not matched to a gene: 11. Germline V gene sequence: CDR1 SQVTM, CDR2 ANQGSEA. The CDR3 is CSVGGTVEGLNTEAFF. The CDR3 coding sequence is TGCAGCGTTGGAGGGACAGTCGAAGGTCTGAACACTGAAGCTTTCTTT.

This clonotype has just a few counts. The DNA of the CDR3 is TGTGCCAGCAGCTGGGGTGGCGGGGAATCCTACGAGCAGTACTTC. Translation gives CASSWGGGESYEQYF. The chain couples TRBV7-9 to TRBJ2-7, with TRBD2 as a possible D gene (6 bases). Trimming removed 4 bases at V and 1 base at J, with 14 bases between. CDR3 length: 15 residues. Per germline, CDR1 SEHNR and CDR2 FQNEAQ (reference sequence).